The 19 T cell receptor beta chains below come from one sample, sequenced in a study of regulatory T cells in long-lasting Graves disease. The authors built TCR beta libraries using iRepertoire HTBI primers and Arm-PCR of CDR3 regions. MiXCR, run by TCRdb on the multiplex PCR reads, gives a single entry per CDR3 protein. Here the sample spans 600,000 to 850,000 distinct CDR3 sequences, about 32% being singletons. As to time point: persistent/refractory GD, antithyroid drugs over 5 years with positive TRAb. Generation of the TCR library employed RNA extracted from PBMCs. The source material was peripheral blood mononuclear cells (PBMCs), sampled when the disease was refractory, from a patient treated with antithyroid drugs. Every receptor here comes from a female donor with Graves disease.

The rearrangement joins TRBV24-1 to TRBJ1-1; maybe TRBD1 (5 bases). The CDR3 covers 19 residues. Trimming stripped 6 bases from V and 3 bases from J, with 28 bases between. Per the germline V gene, CDR1 is KGHDR and CDR2 is SFDVKD. In DNA form, the CDR3 reads TGTGCCACCAGTCCAATTTCCCCGCAGGGCCTCTTCGCCCACACTGAAGCTTTCTTT. Amino acid sequence: CATSPISPQGLFAHTEAFF.

The chain carries TRBV27 and TRBJ2-4; D remains ambiguous. The CDR3 contains 16 residues. CDR1 is MNHEY and CDR2 is SMNVEV in the germline V gene (reference sequence). V was trimmed by 5 bases and J by 0 bases, leaving 14 bases between them. The CDR3 protein is CASSPAHTLAKNIQYF. DNA of the CDR3: TGTGCCAGCAGTCCGGCCCACACGTTAGCCAAAAACATTCAGTACTTC.

This clonotype was found many times. This chain joins TRBV6-5 and TRBJ1-1; TRBD1 might be the D (5 bases). From germline, CDR1 is MNHEY and CDR2 SVGAGI. The CDR3 is made up of 15 amino acids. The germline V and J ends were trimmed by 4 bases and 4 bases, with 16 bases remaining between them. CDR3 region: CASSSWVRGATEAFF. The CDR3 nucleotides read TGTGCCAGCAGTTCCTGGGTTAGGGGAGCCACTGAAGCTTTCTTT.

The chain has TRBV29-1 and TRBJ2-7, with 7 positions matching TRBD1. J lost 3 bases, V lost 7 bases, and 6 bases had no gene match. The CDR3 is 12 amino acids. Germline CDR1 SQVTM, CDR2 ANQGSEA. CDR3 protein: CSALGQSYEQYF. CDR3 bases: TGCAGCGCCTTGGGACAGAGCTACGAGCAGTACTTC.

This clonotype was picked up many times. The V gene is TRBV28, the J gene TRBJ1-1; 10 bases agree with TRBD1. Germline trimming cut 8 bases from V and 5 bases from J; bases unmatched to any gene: 14. The CDR3 contains 16 residues. CDR1 MDHEN and CDR2 SYDVKM come from the germline V gene. CDR3 sequence reads: CASAYGTGATRTEAFF. The CDR3 bases are TGTGCCAGCGCCTATGGGACAGGGGCTACGAGGACTGAAGCTTTCTTT.

Turning to this clonotype: At one of its ends the junction is not consistent with the germline gene, which may arise from a read error. The chain uses TRBV18 and TRBJ2-2; D is uncertain. CDR3 length: 12 amino acids. Germline loops: CDR1 KGHSH, CDR2 LQKENI. CDR3 loop: CVSSSTTGELFF. The CDR3 nucleotides are TGTGTCAGCTCCTCGACCACCGGGGAGCTGTTTTTT.

This clonotype was observed a handful of times. This sequence joins TRBV12-3 or TRBV12-4 and TRBJ1-2; D gene ambiguous. V was trimmed by 1 base and J by 3 bases, leaving 12 bases between them. The CDR3 consists of 15 residues. CDR3 in DNA: TGTGCCAGCAGTTTAGGTCTGGGGAAACACTATGGCTACACCTTC. Its translation: CASSLGLGKHYGYTF.

This chain connects TRBV2 to TRBJ1-4; a possible D gene is TRBD1 (5 bases). The germline CDR1 and CDR2 sequences are SNHLY and FYNNEI. Trimming left V 8 bases short and J 2 bases short, with 18 bases between. CDR3 length: 16 residues. The CDR3 DNA follows: TGTGCCAGCTCCCGCCCGGGGGAGAGGACTAATGAAAAACTGTTTTTT. Translated, it gives CASSRPGERTNEKLFF.

Turning to this clonotype: This may be a read error, as it is one base from a much larger clone. The missing conserved phenylalanine or tryptophan at the end of this CDR3 makes a read error likely. V and J are TRBV10-3 and TRBJ2-7, with 9 bases that match TRBD1. CDR1 ENHRY and CDR2 SYGVKD come from the germline V gene. With 5 bases clipped from V and 5 bases from J, the junction kept 4 bases outside the gene matches. The CDR3 covers 13 residues. CDR3 sequence (DNA): TGTGCCATCAGTCCGGGACAGGGCCACGAGCAGTACCTC. Protein product: CAISPGQGHEQYL.

The CDR3 coding sequence is TGTGCCAGCAGCTTGGGACCGAAAAAACTGTTTTTT. As protein: CASSLGPKKLFF. This chain connects TRBV11-1 to TRBJ1-4; possibly TRBD1 for D (5 bases). Trimming pared 3 bases from V and 9 bases from J, leaving 8 bases between. This CDR3 is built from 12 residues. The germline V gene has CDR1 SGHAT and CDR2 FQDESV (reference sequence).

This clonotype was seen only a few times. This chain joins TRBV6-1 and TRBJ2-5; D unclear. This CDR3 contains 16 residues. V lost 4 bases, J lost 3 bases, and 18 bases lay in between. Germline assignment: CDR1 MNHNS and CDR2 SASEGT. The CDR3 spells CASSGSFGRLKETQYF. The CDR3, as DNA: TGTGCCAGCAGTGGCTCGTTCGGTCGCCTAAAAGAGACCCAGTACTTC.

This clonotype was counted only a few times. This rearrangement joins TRBV14 to TRBJ2-7, with D perhaps TRBD1 (6 bases). Trimming took 5 bases from V and 2 from J, leaving 13 bases between them. Germline loops: CDR1 SGHDN, CDR2 FVKESK. The CDR3 consists of 14 residues. The CDR3 loop is CASSYLDRPYEQYF. The DNA for the CDR3 is TGTGCCAGCAGCTACCTGGACAGACCCTACGAGCAGTACTTC.

The V and J genes are TRBV15 and TRBJ2-2; TRBD1 is a possible D gene (6 bases). The CDR3 is 15 amino acids. Germline values: CDR1 LNHNV, CDR2 YYDKDF (reference sequence). The V gene lost 5 bases and the J gene lost 9 bases, with 19 bases spanning the gap. CDR3 in amino acids: CATSPTGHNIRELFF. The CDR3 region has the DNA TGTGCCACCAGCCCGACGGGACATAATATCCGGGAGCTGTTTTTT.

V and J are TRBV28 and TRBJ1-1, with no clear D. There are 12 residues in the CDR3. V lost 8 bases to trimming and J lost 7 bases, with 14 bases between them. CDR1 MDHEN and CDR2 SYDVKM come from the germline V gene. The chain's CDR3 is CASALLTHEAFF. Written as DNA, the CDR3 is TGTGCCAGCGCTTTACTGACTCATGAAGCTTTCTTT.

This clonotype was seen many times. The DNA of the CDR3 is TGTGCCAGCAGCTTAGTGGCAGTTGGGCCCCTCATGAATCAGCCCCAGCATTTT. It translates to CASSLVAVGPLMNQPQHF. This sequence joins TRBV7-8 and TRBJ1-5; D not resolved. Looked up from germline, CDR1 is SGHVS and CDR2 is FQNEAQ. Trimming left V 1 base short and J 4 bases short, with 20 bases between. This CDR3 has 18 residues.

This clonotype was counted many times. The chain recombines TRBV2 with TRBJ1-2, with D uncertain. Trimming left V 5 bases short and J 4 bases short, with 17 bases between. The CDR3 covers 15 residues. Germline CDR1 is SNHLY and CDR2 is FYNNEI. The CDR3 DNA follows: TGTGCCAGCAGTCCGTCACCTGACCCTCTCTATGGCTACACCTTC. Residues: CASSPSPDPLYGYTF.

This sequence joins TRBV15 and TRBJ2-7, with D hard to call. The CDR3 covers 14 residues. CDR1 LNHNV and CDR2 YYDKDF come from the germline V gene (reference sequence). V lost 1 base and J lost 3, with 10 bases in between. For the CDR3, the DNA is TGTGCCACCAGCAGAGTTGACGGCTACTACGAGCAGTACTTC. Translated: CATSRVDGYYEQYF.

The rearrangement uses TRBV29-1 and TRBJ1-1, with 7 bases that match TRBD1. V gave up 6 bases and J gave up 0 bases; unmatched junction bases: 7. CDR1 SQVTM and CDR2 ANQGSEA come from the germline V gene. CDR3 length: 14 amino acids. The CDR3 sequence is CSVRDRTMNTEAFF. CDR3 coding DNA: TGCAGCGTACGGGACAGAACCATGAACACTGAAGCTTTCTTT.

This clonotype was observed a handful of times. The chain recombines TRBV28 with TRBJ1-5; a weak D match, TRBD1 (5 bases). This CDR3 contains 13 residues. Trimming stripped 10 bases from V and 1 base from J, with 11 bases between. Germline CDR1 MDHEN, CDR2 SYDVKM. The CDR3 region is CATSWGSNQPQHF. CDR3 nucleotides: TGTGCCACTTCATGGGGCAGCAATCAGCCCCAGCATTTT.